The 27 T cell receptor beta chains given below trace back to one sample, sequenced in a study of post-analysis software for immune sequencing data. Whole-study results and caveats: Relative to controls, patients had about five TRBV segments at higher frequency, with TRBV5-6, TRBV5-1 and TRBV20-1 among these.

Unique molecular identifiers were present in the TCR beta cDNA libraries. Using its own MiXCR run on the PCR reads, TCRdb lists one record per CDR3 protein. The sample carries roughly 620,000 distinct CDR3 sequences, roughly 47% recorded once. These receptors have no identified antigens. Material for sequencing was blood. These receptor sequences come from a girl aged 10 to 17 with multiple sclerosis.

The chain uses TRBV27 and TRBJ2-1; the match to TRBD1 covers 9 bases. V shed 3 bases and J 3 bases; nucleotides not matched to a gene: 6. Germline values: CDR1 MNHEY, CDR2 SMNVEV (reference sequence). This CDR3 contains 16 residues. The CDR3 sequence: CASSFGDRVFYNEQFF. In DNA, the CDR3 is TGTGCCAGCAGTTTTGGGGACAGGGTTTTCTACAATGAGCAGTTCTTC.

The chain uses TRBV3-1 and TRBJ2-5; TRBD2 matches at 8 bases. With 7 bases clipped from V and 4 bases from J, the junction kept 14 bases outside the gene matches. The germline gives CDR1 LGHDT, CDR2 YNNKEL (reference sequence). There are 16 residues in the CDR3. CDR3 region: CASKGTSGLWGETQYF. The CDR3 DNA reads TGTGCCAGCAAGGGAACTAGCGGTTTATGGGGAGAGACCCAGTACTTC.

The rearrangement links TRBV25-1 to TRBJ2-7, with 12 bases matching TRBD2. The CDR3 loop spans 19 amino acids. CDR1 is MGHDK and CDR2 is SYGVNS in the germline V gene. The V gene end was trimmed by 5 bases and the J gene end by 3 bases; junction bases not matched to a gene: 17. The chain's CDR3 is CASSPLASGGDSRVYEQYF. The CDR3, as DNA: TGTGCCAGCAGTCCCCTGGCTAGCGGGGGGGACTCCCGAGTCTACGAGCAGTACTTC.

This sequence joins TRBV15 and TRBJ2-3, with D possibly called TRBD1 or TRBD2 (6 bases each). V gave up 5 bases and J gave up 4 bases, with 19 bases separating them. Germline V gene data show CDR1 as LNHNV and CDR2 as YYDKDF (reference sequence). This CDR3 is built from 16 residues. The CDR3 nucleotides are TGTGCCACCAGCGGCGGGGCTAACGGGGGCGCAGATACGCAGTATTTT. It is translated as CATSGGANGGADTQYF.

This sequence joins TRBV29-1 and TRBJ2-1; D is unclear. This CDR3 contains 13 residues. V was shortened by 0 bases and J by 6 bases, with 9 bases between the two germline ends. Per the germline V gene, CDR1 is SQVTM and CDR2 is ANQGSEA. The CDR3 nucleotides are TGCAGCGTTGAAGACCCGACCACCAATGAGCAGTTCTTC. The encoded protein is CSVEDPTTNEQFF.

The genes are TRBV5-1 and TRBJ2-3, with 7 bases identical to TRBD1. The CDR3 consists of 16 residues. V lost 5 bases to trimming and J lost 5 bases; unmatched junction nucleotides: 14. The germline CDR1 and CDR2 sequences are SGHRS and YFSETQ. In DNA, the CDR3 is TGCGCCAGCAGGAGTCAATTAGGGGGCGGAGGAGATACGCAGTATTTT. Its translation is CASRSQLGGGGDTQYF.

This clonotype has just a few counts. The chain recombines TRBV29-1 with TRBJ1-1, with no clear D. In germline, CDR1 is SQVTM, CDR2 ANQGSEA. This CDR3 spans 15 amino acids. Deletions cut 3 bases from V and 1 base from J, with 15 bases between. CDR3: CSVDGNTLANTEAFF. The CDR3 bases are TGCAGCGTTGACGGTAATACGCTCGCGAACACTGAAGCTTTCTTT.

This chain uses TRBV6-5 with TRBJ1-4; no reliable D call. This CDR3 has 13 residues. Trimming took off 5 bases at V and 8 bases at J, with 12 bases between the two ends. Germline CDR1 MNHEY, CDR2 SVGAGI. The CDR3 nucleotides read TGTGCCAGCAGTAGGATGGAGGGCGAAAAACTGTTTTTT. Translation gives CASSRMEGEKLFF.

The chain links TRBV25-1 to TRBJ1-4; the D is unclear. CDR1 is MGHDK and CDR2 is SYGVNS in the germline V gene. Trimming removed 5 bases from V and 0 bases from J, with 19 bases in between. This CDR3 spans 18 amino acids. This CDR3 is CASSFPVYLAATNEKLFF. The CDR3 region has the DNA TGTGCCAGCAGTTTCCCGGTATACCTTGCTGCAACTAATGAAAAACTGTTTTTT.

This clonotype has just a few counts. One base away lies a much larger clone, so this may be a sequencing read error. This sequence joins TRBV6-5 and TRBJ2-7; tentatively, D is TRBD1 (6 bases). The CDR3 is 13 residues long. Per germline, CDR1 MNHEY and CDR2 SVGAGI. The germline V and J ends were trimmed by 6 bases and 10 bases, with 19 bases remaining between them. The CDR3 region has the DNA TGTGCCAGCAGACAGGGCATCCAAGAGGCCCAGTACTTC. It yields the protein CASRQGIQEAQYF.

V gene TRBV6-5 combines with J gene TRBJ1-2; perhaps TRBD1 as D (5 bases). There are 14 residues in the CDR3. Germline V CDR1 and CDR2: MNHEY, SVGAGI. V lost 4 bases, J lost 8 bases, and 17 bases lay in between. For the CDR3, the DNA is TGTGCCAGCAGTTTAAGCCCCCAGGGATACGGCTACACCTTC. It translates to CASSLSPQGYGYTF.

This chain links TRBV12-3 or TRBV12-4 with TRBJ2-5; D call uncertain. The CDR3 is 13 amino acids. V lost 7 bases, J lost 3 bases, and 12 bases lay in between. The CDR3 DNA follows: TGTGCCAGCACCTCGGGCGTCGAAGAGACCCAGTACTTC. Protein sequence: CASTSGVEETQYF.

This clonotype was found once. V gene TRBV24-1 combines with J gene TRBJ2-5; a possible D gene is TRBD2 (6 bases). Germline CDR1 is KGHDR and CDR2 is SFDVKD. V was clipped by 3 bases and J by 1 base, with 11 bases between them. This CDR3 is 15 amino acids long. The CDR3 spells CATSDPAEGQETQYF. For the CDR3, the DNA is TGTGCCACCAGTGATCCCGCGGAGGGCCAAGAGACCCAGTACTTC.

The CDR3 region has the DNA TGCGCCAGCAGGAAGGGCCAGAACACTGAAGCTTTCTTT. Its protein is CASRKGQNTEAFF. The chain employs TRBV4-1 and TRBJ1-1; no clear D. Trimming stripped 6 bases from V and 1 base from J, with 9 bases between. This CDR3 comprises 13 residues. In germline, CDR1 is MGHRA, CDR2 YSYEKL.

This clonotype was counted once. CDR3 nucleotide sequence: TGCAGTGCTAGACCACCGGGGACCTACGAGCAGTACTTC. This encodes CSARPPGTYEQYF. The chain combines TRBV20-1 with TRBJ2-7; tentatively, D is TRBD2 (5 bases). Trimming stripped 2 bases from V and 2 bases from J, with 10 bases between. Germline-derived CDR1 and CDR2 are DFQATT and SNEGSKA (reference sequence). This CDR3 region has 13 residues.

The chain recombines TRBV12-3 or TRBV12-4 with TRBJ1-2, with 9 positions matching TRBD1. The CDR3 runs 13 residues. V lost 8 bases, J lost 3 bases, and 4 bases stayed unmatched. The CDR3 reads CASGTGNDYGYTF. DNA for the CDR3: TGTGCCAGCGGGACAGGGAACGACTATGGCTACACCTTC.

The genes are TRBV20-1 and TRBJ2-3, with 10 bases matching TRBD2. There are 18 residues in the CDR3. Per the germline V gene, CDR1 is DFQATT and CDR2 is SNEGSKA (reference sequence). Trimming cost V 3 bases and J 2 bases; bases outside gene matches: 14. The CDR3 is CSARGATLAGGPTDTQYF. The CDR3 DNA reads TGCAGTGCTAGGGGGGCCACTTTAGCGGGAGGCCCCACAGATACGCAGTATTTT.

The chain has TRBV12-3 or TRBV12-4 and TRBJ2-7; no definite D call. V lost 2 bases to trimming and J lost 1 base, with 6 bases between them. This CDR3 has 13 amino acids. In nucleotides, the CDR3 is TGTGCCAGCAGTTTAAGCCTTTCCTACGAGCAGTACTTC. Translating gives CASSLSLSYEQYF.

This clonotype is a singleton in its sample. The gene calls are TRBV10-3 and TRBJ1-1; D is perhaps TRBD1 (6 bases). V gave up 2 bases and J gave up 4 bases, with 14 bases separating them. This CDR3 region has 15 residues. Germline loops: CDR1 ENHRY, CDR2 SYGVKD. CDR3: CAISEMGRGGTEAFF. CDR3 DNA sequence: TGTGCCATCAGTGAGATGGGCAGGGGTGGCACTGAAGCTTTCTTT.

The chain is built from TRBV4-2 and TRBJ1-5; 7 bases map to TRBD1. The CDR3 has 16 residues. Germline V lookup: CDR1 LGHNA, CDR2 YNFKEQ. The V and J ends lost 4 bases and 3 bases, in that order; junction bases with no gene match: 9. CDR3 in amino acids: CASSPRGGGFNQPQHF. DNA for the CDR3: TGTGCCAGCAGCCCACGTGGAGGGGGCTTCAATCAGCCCCAGCATTTT.

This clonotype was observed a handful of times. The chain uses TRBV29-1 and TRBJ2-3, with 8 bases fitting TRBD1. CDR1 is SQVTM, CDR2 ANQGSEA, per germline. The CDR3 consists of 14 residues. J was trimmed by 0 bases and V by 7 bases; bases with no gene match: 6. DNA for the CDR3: TGCAGCGCACCAGGGACAGGTAGCACAGATACGCAGTATTTT. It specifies CSAPGTGSTDTQYF.

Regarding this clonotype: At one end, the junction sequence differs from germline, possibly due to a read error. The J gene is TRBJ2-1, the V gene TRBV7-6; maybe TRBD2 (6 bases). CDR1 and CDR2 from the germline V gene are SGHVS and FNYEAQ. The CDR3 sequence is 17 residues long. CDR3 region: CASSLVGPGSSHNEQFF. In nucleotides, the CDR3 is TGTGCCAGCAGCTTAGTTGGGCCCGGGAGCTCCCACAATGAGCAGTTCTTC.

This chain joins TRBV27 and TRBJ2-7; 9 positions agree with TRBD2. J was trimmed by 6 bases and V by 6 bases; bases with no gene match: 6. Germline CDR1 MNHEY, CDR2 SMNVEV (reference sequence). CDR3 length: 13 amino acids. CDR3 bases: TGTGCCAGCAGGCCTAGCGGGATAGGCGAGCAGTACTTC. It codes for CASRPSGIGEQYF.

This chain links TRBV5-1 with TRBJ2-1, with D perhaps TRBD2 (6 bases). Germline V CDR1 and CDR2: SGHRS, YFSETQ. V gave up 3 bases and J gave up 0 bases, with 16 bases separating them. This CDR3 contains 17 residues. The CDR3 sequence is CASSSAGAGLSYNEQFF. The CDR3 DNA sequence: TGCGCCAGCAGCTCCGCCGGGGCGGGACTCTCCTACAATGAGCAGTTCTTC.

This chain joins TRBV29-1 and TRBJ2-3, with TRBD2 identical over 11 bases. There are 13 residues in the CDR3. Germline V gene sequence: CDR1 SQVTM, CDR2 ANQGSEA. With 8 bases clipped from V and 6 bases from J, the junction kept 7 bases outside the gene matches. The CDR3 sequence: CSTLAGGIDTQYF. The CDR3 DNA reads TGCAGCACCCTAGCGGGGGGTATTGATACGCAGTATTTT.

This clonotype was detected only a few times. The CDR3 is CASSLGGASGYNEQFF. The CDR3 DNA reads TGCGCCAGCAGCTTAGGGGGGGCTAGCGGTTACAATGAGCAGTTCTTC. The chain is built from TRBV5-1 and TRBJ2-1; tentatively, D is TRBD2 (7 bases). Germline loops: CDR1 SGHRS, CDR2 YFSETQ. The CDR3 runs 16 residues. V shed 2 bases and J shed 4 bases, with 16 bases lying between them.

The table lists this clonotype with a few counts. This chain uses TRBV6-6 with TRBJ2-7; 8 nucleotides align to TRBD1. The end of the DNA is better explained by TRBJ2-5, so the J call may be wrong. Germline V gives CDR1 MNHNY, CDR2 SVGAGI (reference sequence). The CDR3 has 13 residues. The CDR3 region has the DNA TGTGCCAGCAGGCAGGGGGCTCACCAGACCCAGTACTTC. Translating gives CASRQGAHQTQYF.